This T cell receptor (beta chain) was observed in a study of CD8+ T cells in alopecia areata. Whole-study context: Treated patients received severity scores based on the percentage of scalp area affected. Study outcomes and limitations: Tofacitinib significantly lowered scalp clonality and expanded CD8+ clones among the top 100.

Sequencing relied on a cDNA template that was reverse transcribed from extracted RNA. Using immunoSEQ multiplex PCR, the repertoire was profiled, and TCRdb retains in-frame clones only, with some absent. The sample has under 200,000 clones, about 71% seen once. Trimming took 10 bases from V and 10 from J, leaving 10 bases between them. Germline CDR1 MNHEY, CDR2 SMNVEV (reference sequence). The CDR3 is 9 residues long. The sample's treatment: oral pan-JAK inhibitor, 5-10 mg twice daily. The sorting of PBMCs gave CD4+ and CD8+ T cells. In the case of this clone: Its antigen is not identified.

J is TRBJ2-5 and V is TRBV27, with no clear D. Specimen: CD4+ T cells sorted from blood, collected at week 4, from a patient treated with tofacitinib. This TCR was recovered from a human donor with alopecia areata. Here the CDR3 DNA reads TGTGCCACCTCGTGGGGCCAGTACTTC. It specifies CATSWGQYF.